The 17 T cell receptor beta chains in this list originate from one sample, sequenced in a study of glioma-infiltrating T cells. Amplification of TCR alpha and beta CDR3 regions from RNA used iRepertoire nested multiplex PCR. TCRdb passed the multiplex PCR reads through MiXCR, listing each CDR3 protein once. This sample yields about 180,000 distinct CDR3 sequences, of which about 46% are seen a single time; 5% to 5.5% belongs to the top ten. The material sequenced was glioma tissue, nonneoplastic brain tissue, or PBMCs (not recorded which). Receptors were obtained from a human donor with low-grade glioma or glioblastoma, undergoing nonglioma brain surgery, or in good health (not recorded which).

This clonotype occurred many times. The rearrangement uses TRBV7-8 and TRBJ2-1, with TRBD2 matching over 9 bases. Losses at the gene ends were 6 bases for V and 7 bases for J; bases not matched to a gene: 7. The V gene's germline CDR1 is SGHVS and CDR2 FQNEAQ. The CDR3 length is 14 residues. CDR3 nucleotides: TGTGCCAGCAGTTCCCTTAGCGGGAGTAATGAGCAGTTCTTC. Encoded protein: CASSSLSGSNEQFF.

As for this clonotype: Given the absence of the conserved phenylalanine or tryptophan at the CDR3 end, a read error is likely. The rearrangement joins TRBV11-2 to TRBJ2-2, with D unresolved. The CDR3 sequence is 16 residues long. Trimming removed 6 bases at V and 4 bases at J, with 18 bases between. Germline CDR1 SGHAT, CDR2 FQNNGV. The DNA for the CDR3 is TGTGCCAGCAGTTACACCCACCCTGGCGGCACCGGGGAGCTGTTTTCT. Its protein is CASSYTHPGGTGELFS.

This clonotype was picked up a small number of times. The chain combines TRBV7-9 with TRBJ2-7, with D possibly being TRBD2 (6 bases). CDR3 length: 15 residues. The germline V gene has CDR1 SEHNR and CDR2 FQNEAQ (reference sequence). V gave up 2 bases and J gave up 0 bases, with 11 bases separating them. CDR3 protein: CASSLFIGSSYEQYF. The CDR3 bases are TGTGCCAGCAGCTTATTTATCGGGAGCTCCTACGAGCAGTACTTC.

To note about this clonotype: This sequence may be a read error, since a much larger clone differs from it by one base. The chain uses TRBV2 and TRBJ2-1; tentative D call: TRBD2 (6 bases). Germline lookup yields CDR1 SNHLY and CDR2 FYNNEI. Trimming stripped 4 bases from V and 9 bases from J, with 16 bases between. The CDR3 totals 14 residues. The CDR3 here is CASSVVAVVGEQFF. DNA for the CDR3: TGTGCCAGCAGTGTCGTAGCGGTAGTAGGTGAGCAGTTCTTC.

This clonotype was seen at least ten times. This sequence joins TRBV27 and TRBJ2-2; TRBD2 matches at 8 bases. Germline V lookup: CDR1 MNHEY, CDR2 SMNVEV (reference sequence). The trim removed 2 bases at V and 15 bases at J, leaving 8 bases unmatched. The CDR3 extends over 13 amino acids. CDR3 sequence (DNA): TGTGCCAGCAGTTTAATAGCGGGGTACGCGTTGTTTTTT. Protein sequence: CASSLIAGYALFF.

This clonotype came up many times. The chain employs TRBV27 and TRBJ2-3, with D possibly TRBD1 on 6 matching bases. The ends were cut back, 6 bases at V and 2 bases at J, with 15 bases in the middle. CDR1 MNHEY and CDR2 SMNVEV come from the germline V gene (reference sequence). The CDR3 consists of 15 residues. CDR3 coding DNA: TGTGCCAGCAGCCCGTATAGGGGGTCCACAGATACGCAGTATTTT. Encoded protein: CASSPYRGSTDTQYF.

This clonotype was detected a few times. V is TRBV4-1 and J is TRBJ1-6; D gene ambiguous. V lost 2 bases, J lost 6 bases, and 20 bases lay in between. CDR1 is MGHRA, CDR2 YSYEKL, per germline. The CDR3 sequence is 18 residues long. CDR3 amino acids: CASSQQIDQQIFNSPLHF. CDR3 nucleotides: TGCGCCAGCAGCCAACAAATCGACCAACAGATATTTAATTCACCCCTCCACTTT.

The chain joins TRBV2 to TRBJ2-5; D gene unclear. Germline V gene data show CDR1 as SNHLY and CDR2 as FYNNEI. V gave up 2 bases and J gave up 5 bases, with 6 bases separating them. The CDR3 covers 12 residues. CDR3 sequence reads: CASSELGETQYF. In nucleotides, the CDR3 is TGTGCCAGCAGTGAATTGGGGGAGACCCAGTACTTC.

In the case of this clonotype: At one end, the junction sequence differs from germline, possibly due to a read error. The chain carries TRBV6-1 and TRBJ1-1; TRBD1 agrees at 8 bases. CDR1 and CDR2 from the germline V gene are MNHNS and SASEGT. The CDR3 totals 15 residues. The chain's CDR3 is CASSEETGDDTEDLF. CDR3 nucleotides: TGTGCCAGCAGCGAAGAGACAGGGGACGACACTGAAGATCTCTTT.

The genes are TRBV4-2 and TRBJ1-4; D ambiguous. V was shortened by 4 bases and J by 4 bases, with 13 bases between the two germline ends. The CDR3 extends over 15 amino acids. Germline CDR1 reads LGHNA; CDR2 reads YNFKEQ. This CDR3 is CASSRPGNNNEKLFF. DNA for the CDR3: TGTGCCAGCAGCCGGCCCGGGAATAATAATGAAAAACTGTTTTTT.

This clonotype was found a few times. This chain joins TRBV5-1 and TRBJ1-1; D is possibly TRBD1 (5 bases). V was trimmed by 3 bases and J by 5 bases, leaving 11 bases between them. The length of the CDR3 is 13 residues. Germline CDR1 is SGHRS and CDR2 is YFSETQ. CDR3 in amino acids: CASSWGSGTEAFF. The CDR3 DNA sequence: TGCGCCAGCAGCTGGGGCTCGGGGACTGAAGCTTTCTTT.

Note on this clonotype: Given a much more abundant clone one base away, this may be a read error. J is TRBJ1-1 and V is TRBV6-6; 9 bases line up with TRBD1. V shed 10 bases and J 5 bases; nucleotides not matched to a gene: 14. This CDR3 comprises 15 residues. Per germline, CDR1 MNHNY and CDR2 SVGAGI (reference sequence). CDR3 DNA: TGTGCCACGTGCCTTACAGGGGGCGGAGGGACTGAAGCTTTCTTT. As protein: CATCLTGGGGTEAFF.

This clonotype was seen at least ten times. The rearrangement uses TRBV28 and TRBJ1-1; D is uncertain. CDR3 length: 14 residues. Germline V lookup: CDR1 MDHEN, CDR2 SYDVKM. Trimming removed 7 bases at V and 0 bases at J, with 12 bases between. CDR3: CASTKTVLNTEAFF. The CDR3 DNA reads as TGTGCCAGCACTAAGACGGTATTGAACACTGAAGCTTTCTTT.

Notes on this clonotype: This may arise from a read error, as a much more abundant clone is one base away. No conserved phenylalanine or tryptophan is present at the end of the CDR3, so a read error is the likely explanation. V is TRBV7-3 and J is TRBJ1-5; D is uncertain. V was shortened by 4 bases and J by 1 base, with 8 bases between the two germline ends. The CDR3 totals 14 residues. In germline, CDR1 is SGHTA, CDR2 FQGTGA. The CDR3 nucleotides read TGTGCCAGCAGCTCCGACGCAAGCAATCAGCCCCAGCATTAT. This gives the protein CASSSDASNQPQHY.

Concerning this clonotype itself: This may come from a read error, since a much larger clone is one base off. The chain employs TRBV6-1 and TRBJ2-3; 14 bases are a match to TRBD2. This CDR3 has 17 amino acids. The germline V gene encodes CDR1 MNHNS and CDR2 SASEGT. Unmatched junction bases numbered 6, after V lost 6 bases and J lost 1 base. This CDR3 is CASRRLAGGQGTDTQYF. The CDR3 nucleotides read TGTGCCAGCAGAAGACTAGCGGGAGGGCAGGGCACAGATACGCAGTATTTT.

The chain uses TRBV5-1 and TRBJ2-3; 9 positions match TRBD1. This CDR3 is built from 15 residues. J gave up 6 bases and V 4 bases, and 9 bases lay outside the gene matches. Germline loops: CDR1 SGHRS, CDR2 YFSETQ. In DNA, the CDR3 is TGCGCCAGCAGCAAGGCGGACAGGGGAACGGATACGCAGTATTTT. As protein: CASSKADRGTDTQYF.

This clonotype was counted at least ten times. The chain is built from TRBV6-1 and TRBJ2-1; D is undetermined. This CDR3 spans 13 amino acids. The germline V gene has CDR1 MNHNS and CDR2 SASEGT. The V gene lost 7 bases and the J gene lost 5 bases, with 12 bases spanning the gap. The CDR3, as DNA: TGTGCCAGCAAGGGTTGGGTCGACAATGAGCAGTTCTTC. Amino acids: CASKGWVDNEQFF.